One sample yielded the 15 T cell receptor beta chains listed below, sequenced in a study of blood T cell repertoires in COVID-19 (dated by TCRdb to the early 2020s). Library construction relied on the immunoSEQ multiplex PCR assay. In its TCRdb copy, this immuneACCESS table keeps in-frame sequences only and misses some clones. Where compared with another copy, unresolved V genes explain less than half of these, and the others have no known cause. The sample contains over 250,000 clones, over 85% of them found a single time. The ten largest make up under 2.5% of the sample. Source material: PBMCs or T cells enriched from blood (not recorded which). The origin of the receptors is a woman aged 55-70 years who had recovered from COVID-19.

A word on this clone: Distinct nucleotide sequences in the sample also encode this CDR3. J is TRBJ2-1 and V is TRBV10-3; 13 bases are a match to TRBD2. CDR1 and CDR2 (germline): ENHRY, SYGVKD. With V trimmed by 8 bases and J by 5 bases, 0 bases remained unmatched. The CDR3 contains 13 residues. In DNA form, the CDR3 reads TGTGCCATCGGACTAGCGGGAGACAATGAGCAGTTCTTC. Its protein product is CAIGLAGDNEQFF.

This chain connects TRBV6-6 to TRBJ1-2; TRBD1 matches at 10 bases. The trim removed 8 bases at V and 7 bases at J, leaving 1 base unmatched. Germline lookup yields CDR1 MNHNY and CDR2 SVGAGI (reference sequence). The CDR3 loop spans 11 amino acids. The CDR3: CASRTGGGYTF. As DNA, the CDR3 is TGTGCCAGCCGGACAGGGGGTGGCTACACCTTC.

CDR3 loop: CAATQEEGTDTQYF. DNA for the CDR3: TGTGCCGCCACACAGGAGGAGGGGACAGATACGCAGTATTTT. V usage is TRBV28 and J usage is TRBJ2-3, with D possibly being TRBD2 (6 bases). The CDR3 runs 14 residues. Germline V gene sequence: CDR1 MDHEN, CDR2 SYDVKM. The V end lost 11 bases, the J end lost 3 bases, and 18 bases lay between the germline ends.

The chain employs TRBV10-2 and TRBJ2-7; D is perhaps TRBD2 (5 bases). This CDR3 has 10 amino acids. The germline CDR1 and CDR2 sequences are WSHSY and SAAADI. V gave up 7 bases and J gave up 5 bases, with 6 bases separating them. The CDR3 loop reads CASTGNEQYF. CDR3 DNA sequence: TGCGCCAGCACCGGGAACGAGCAGTACTTC.

The rearrangement uses TRBV9 and TRBJ2-7; D is possibly TRBD2 (6 bases). The V end lost 4 bases, the J end lost 7 bases, and 21 bases lay between the germline ends. The CDR3 is made up of 15 amino acids. Germline values: CDR1 SGDLS, CDR2 YYNGEE. The chain's CDR3 is CASSTSPGGLGEQYF. In DNA form, the CDR3 reads TGTGCCAGCAGCACCTCCCCCGGGGGTCTCGGGGAGCAGTACTTC.

V and J are TRBV7-9 and TRBJ1-2, with a tentative D call TRBD1 (6 bases). CDR1 and CDR2 (germline): SEHNR, FQNEAQ (reference sequence). The CDR3 length is 15 residues. V shed 5 bases and J shed 0 bases, with 13 bases lying between them. CDR3 protein: CASSPQGLSNYGYTF. The CDR3 coding sequence is TGTGCCAGCAGCCCCCAGGGGCTCTCTAACTATGGCTACACCTTC.

The chain joins TRBV30 to TRBJ1-5; weak D call: TRBD1 (5 bases). Per germline, CDR1 GTSNPN and CDR2 SVGIG (reference sequence). This CDR3 is built from 14 residues. Trimming shortened V by 1 base and J by 1 base, and 8 bases separated the two germline ends. The CDR3 reads CAWSGGGSNQPQHF. As DNA, the CDR3 is TGTGCCTGGAGTGGGGGGGGGAGCAATCAGCCCCAGCATTTT.

This chain uses TRBV2 with TRBJ2-3, with 8 bases matching TRBD2. V was pared by 7 bases and J by 2 bases, with 8 bases of the junction left unmatched. The CDR3 loop spans 15 amino acids. Germline-derived CDR1 and CDR2 are SNHLY and FYNNEI. The CDR3, as DNA: TGTGCCAGCAACCTGAGGCGGGGGGTCACAGATACGCAGTATTTT. Its protein product is CASNLRRGVTDTQYF.

The chain uses TRBV7-3 and TRBJ2-2, with D maybe TRBD1 (5 bases). This CDR3 region has 13 residues. Per the germline V gene, CDR1 is SGHTA and CDR2 is FQGTGA. The ends were cut back, 5 bases at V and 4 bases at J, with 8 bases in the middle. The CDR3 loop is CASSPRVTGELFF. The CDR3 region has the DNA TGTGCCAGCAGCCCCAGGGTCACCGGGGAGCTGTTTTTT.

This clone was observed once. The V and J genes are TRBV10-1 and TRBJ2-3, with D unresolved. The CDR3 length is 14 residues. V was clipped by 4 bases and J by 5 bases, with 13 bases between them. From germline, CDR1 is WNHNN and CDR2 SYGVQD (reference sequence). The CDR3 bases are TGCGCCAGCAGTGTTGCCGTCCGGAGAGATACGCAGTATTTT. Translated: CASSVAVRRDTQYF.

This clone was seen a handful of times. The identical CDR3 is also encoded by other nucleotide sequences in the sample. DNA of the CDR3: TGTGCCACCAGTGATTGGGACAGGGCTTACAATGAGCAGTTCTTC. Encoded protein: CATSDWDRAYNEQFF. The V and J genes are TRBV24-1 and TRBJ2-1; the match to TRBD1 covers 9 bases. J was trimmed by 4 bases and V by 2 bases; bases with no gene match: 2. The CDR3 is made up of 15 amino acids. The germline V gene has CDR1 KGHDR and CDR2 SFDVKD.

This chain connects TRBV12-3 or TRBV12-4 to TRBJ1-1; D gene unclear. V lost 8 bases and J 3 bases, leaving 13 bases between the germline ends. The CDR3 length is 13 residues. The CDR3: CASQHTGDTEAFF. CDR3 sequence (DNA): TGTGCCAGCCAACATACGGGTGACACTGAAGCTTTCTTT.

The chain has TRBV15 and TRBJ1-3, with D hard to call. The CDR3 sequence is 14 residues long. The V end was cut by 5 bases, the J end by 1 base, with 9 bases between. CDR1 is LNHNV and CDR2 is YYDKDF in the germline V gene (reference sequence). The CDR3 region has the DNA TGTGCCACCAGCGCTAGAACTTCTGGAAACACCATATATTTT. This gives the protein CATSARTSGNTIYF.

This chain links TRBV12-3 or TRBV12-4 with TRBJ2-1; D gene ambiguous. Trimming removed 6 bases from V and 9 bases from J, with 15 bases in between. CDR3 size: 13 residues. CDR3 amino acids: CASRLPATGEQFF. The DNA for the CDR3 is TGTGCCAGCAGACTCCCCGCGACGGGTGAGCAGTTCTTC.

CDR3 amino acids: CAISGLAGSTDTQYF. The CDR3 DNA is TGTGCCATCAGCGGACTAGCGGGGAGCACAGATACGCAGTATTTT. The chain employs TRBV10-3 and TRBJ2-3; 12 bases match TRBD2. The germline V gene has CDR1 ENHRY and CDR2 SYGVKD. J gave up 0 bases and V 6 bases, and 1 base lay outside the gene matches. This CDR3 comprises 15 residues.